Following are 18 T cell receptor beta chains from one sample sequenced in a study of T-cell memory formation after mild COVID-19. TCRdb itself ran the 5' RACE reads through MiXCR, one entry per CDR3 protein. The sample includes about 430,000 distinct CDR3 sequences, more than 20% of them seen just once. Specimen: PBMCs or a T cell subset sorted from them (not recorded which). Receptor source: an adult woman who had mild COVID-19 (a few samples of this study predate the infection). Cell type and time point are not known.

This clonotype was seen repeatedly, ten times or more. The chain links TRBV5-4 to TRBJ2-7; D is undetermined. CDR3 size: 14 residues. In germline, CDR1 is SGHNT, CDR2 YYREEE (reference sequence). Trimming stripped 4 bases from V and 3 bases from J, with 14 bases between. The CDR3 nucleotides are TGTGCCAGCAGCATACTGCAAGAAGACTACGAGCAGTACTTC. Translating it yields CASSILQEDYEQYF.

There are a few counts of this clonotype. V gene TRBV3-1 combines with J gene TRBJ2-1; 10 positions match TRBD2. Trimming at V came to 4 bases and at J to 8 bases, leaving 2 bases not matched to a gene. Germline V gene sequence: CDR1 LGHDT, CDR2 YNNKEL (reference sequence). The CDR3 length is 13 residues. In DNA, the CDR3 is TGTGCCAGCAGCCCCGGGACTAGCGATGAGCAGTTCTTC. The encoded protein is CASSPGTSDEQFF.

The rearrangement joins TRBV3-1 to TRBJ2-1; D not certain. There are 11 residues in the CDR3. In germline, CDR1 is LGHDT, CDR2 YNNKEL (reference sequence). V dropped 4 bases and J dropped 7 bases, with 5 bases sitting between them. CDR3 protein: CASSRRNEQFF. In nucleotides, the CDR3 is TGTGCCAGCAGCCGGCGGAATGAGCAGTTCTTC.

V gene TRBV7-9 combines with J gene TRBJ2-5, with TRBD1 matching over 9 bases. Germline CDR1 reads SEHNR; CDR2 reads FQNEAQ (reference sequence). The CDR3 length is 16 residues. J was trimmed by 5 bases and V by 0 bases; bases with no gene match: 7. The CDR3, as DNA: TGTGCCAGCAGCTTAGCGGAACAGGGGGCGAAGGAGACCCAGTACTTC. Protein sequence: CASSLAEQGAKETQYF. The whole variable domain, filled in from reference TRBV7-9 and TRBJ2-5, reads DTGVSQNPRHKITKRGQNVTFRCDPISEHNRLYWYRQTLGQGPEFLTYFQNEAQLEKSRLLSDRFSAERPKGSFSTLEIQRTEQGDSAMYLCASSLAEQGAKETQYFGPGTRLLVL.

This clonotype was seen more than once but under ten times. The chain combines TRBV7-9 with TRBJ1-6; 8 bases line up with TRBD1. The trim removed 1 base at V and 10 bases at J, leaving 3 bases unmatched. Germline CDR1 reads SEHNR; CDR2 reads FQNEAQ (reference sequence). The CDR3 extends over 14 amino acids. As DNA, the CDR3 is TGTGCCAGCAGCTTAGATGGGACAGGCTCACCCCTCCACTTT. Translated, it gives CASSLDGTGSPLHF.

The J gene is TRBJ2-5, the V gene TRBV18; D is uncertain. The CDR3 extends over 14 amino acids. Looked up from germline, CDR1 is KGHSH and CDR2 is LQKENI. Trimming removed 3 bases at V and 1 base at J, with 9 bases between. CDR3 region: CASSPQRVQETQYF. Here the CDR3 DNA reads TGTGCCAGCTCACCTCAAAGGGTCCAAGAGACCCAGTACTTC.

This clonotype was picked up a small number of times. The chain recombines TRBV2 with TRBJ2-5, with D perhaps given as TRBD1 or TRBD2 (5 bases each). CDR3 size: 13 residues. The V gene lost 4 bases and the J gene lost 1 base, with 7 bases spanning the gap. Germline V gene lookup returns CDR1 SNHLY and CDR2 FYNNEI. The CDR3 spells CASSGDRQETQYF. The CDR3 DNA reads TGTGCCAGCAGTGGGGACCGCCAAGAGACCCAGTACTTC. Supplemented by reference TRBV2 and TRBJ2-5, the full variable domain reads EPEVTQTPSHQVTQMGQEVILRCVPISNHLYFYWYRQILGQKVEFLVSFYNNEISEKSEIFDDQFSVERPDGSNFTLKIRSTKLEDSAMYFCASSGDRQETQYFGPGTRLLVL.

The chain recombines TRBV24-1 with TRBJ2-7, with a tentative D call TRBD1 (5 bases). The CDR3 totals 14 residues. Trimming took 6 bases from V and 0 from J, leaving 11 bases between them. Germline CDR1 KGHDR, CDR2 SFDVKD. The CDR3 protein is CATSNGQGSYEQYF. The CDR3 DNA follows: TGTGCCACCAGTAACGGGCAGGGCTCCTACGAGCAGTACTTC.

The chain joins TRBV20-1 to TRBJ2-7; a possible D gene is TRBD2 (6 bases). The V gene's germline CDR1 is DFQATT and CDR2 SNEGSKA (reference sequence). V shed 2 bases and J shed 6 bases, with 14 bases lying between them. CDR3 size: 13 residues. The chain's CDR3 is CSARTPGAGEQYF. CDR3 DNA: TGCAGTGCTAGAACCCCGGGAGCGGGCGAGCAGTACTTC.

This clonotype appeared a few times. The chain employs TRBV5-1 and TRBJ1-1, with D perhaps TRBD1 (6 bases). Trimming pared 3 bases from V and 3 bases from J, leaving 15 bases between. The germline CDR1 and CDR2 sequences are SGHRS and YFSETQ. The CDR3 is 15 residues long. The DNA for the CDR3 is TGCGCCAGCAGCTGGACTTCAGGGGCGGACACTGAAGCTTTCTTT. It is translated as CASSWTSGADTEAFF.

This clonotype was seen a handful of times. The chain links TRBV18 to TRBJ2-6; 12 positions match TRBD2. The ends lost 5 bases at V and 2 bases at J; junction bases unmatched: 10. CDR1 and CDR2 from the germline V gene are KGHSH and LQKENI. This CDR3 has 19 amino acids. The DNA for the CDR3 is TGTGCCAGCTCAAGGACTAGCGGGGCTCGAAGCACTGGGGCCAACGTCCTGACTTTC. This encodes CASSRTSGARSTGANVLTF.

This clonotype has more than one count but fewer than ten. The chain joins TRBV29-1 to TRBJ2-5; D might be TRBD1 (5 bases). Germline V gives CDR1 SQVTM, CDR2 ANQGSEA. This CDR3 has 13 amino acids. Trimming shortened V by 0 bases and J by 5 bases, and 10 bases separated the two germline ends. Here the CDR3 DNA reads TGCAGCGTTGAAGATAGGGGTTGGGAGACCCAGTACTTC. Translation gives CSVEDRGWETQYF.

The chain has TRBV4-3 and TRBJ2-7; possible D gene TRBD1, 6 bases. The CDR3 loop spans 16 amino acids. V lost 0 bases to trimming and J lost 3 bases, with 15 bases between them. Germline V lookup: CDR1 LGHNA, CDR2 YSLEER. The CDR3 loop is CASSQDHGQSNYEQYF. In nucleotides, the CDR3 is TGCGCCAGCAGCCAAGACCACGGACAGAGTAACTACGAGCAGTACTTC.

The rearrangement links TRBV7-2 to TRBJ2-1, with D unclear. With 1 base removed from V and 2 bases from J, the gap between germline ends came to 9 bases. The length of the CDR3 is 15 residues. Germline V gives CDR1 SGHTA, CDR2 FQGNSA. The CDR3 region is CASSLGDGAYNEQFF. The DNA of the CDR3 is TGTGCCAGCAGCTTAGGTGATGGGGCCTACAATGAGCAGTTCTTC.

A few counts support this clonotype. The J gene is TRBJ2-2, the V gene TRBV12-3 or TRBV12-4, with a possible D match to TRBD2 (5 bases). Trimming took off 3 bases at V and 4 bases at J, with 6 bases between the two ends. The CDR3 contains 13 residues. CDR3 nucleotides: TGTGCCAGCAGTTTCACTAGCACCGGGGAGCTGTTTTTT. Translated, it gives CASSFTSTGELFF.

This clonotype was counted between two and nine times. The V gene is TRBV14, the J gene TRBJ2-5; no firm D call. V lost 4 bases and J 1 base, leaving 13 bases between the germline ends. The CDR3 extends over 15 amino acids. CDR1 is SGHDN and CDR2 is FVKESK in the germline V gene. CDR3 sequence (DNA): TGTGCCAGCAGCCCGGGCGTGGGCGGCCAAGAGACCCAGTACTTC. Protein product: CASSPGVGGQETQYF.

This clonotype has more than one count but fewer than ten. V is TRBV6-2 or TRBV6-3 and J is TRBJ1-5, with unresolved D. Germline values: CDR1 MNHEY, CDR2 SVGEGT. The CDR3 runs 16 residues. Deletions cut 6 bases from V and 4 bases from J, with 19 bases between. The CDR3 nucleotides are TGTGCCAGCAGCAAAGCCCCTATGGGTGGGAATCAGCCCCAGCATTTT. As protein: CASSKAPMGGNQPQHF.

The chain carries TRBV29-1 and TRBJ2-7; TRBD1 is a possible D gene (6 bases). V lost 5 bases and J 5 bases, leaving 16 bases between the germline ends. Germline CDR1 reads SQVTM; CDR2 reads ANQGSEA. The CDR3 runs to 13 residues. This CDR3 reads CSVLDRLLNEQYF. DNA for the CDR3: TGCAGCGTTCTCGACAGGCTTTTAAACGAGCAGTACTTC.